Listed below are T cell receptor beta chains from one sample, sequenced in a study of blood T cells in healthy people across ages. TCRdb redid the calling of the 5' RACE reads with MiXCR, one entry per CDR3 protein. This sample carries roughly 800,000 distinct CDR3 sequences, roughly 25% of them seen once, and the ten largest clones take roughly 3.5%. The same data also contributed to another study, on T cells of mothers and their children.

Sequenced input: blood. The receptor set was obtained from a boy aged 10-17 years in good health. The CDR3 runs from the conserved cysteine through the conserved F or W.

V | CDR3
TRBV5-1 | CASREGASYEQYF
TRBV5-1 | CASSEWDASNQPQHF
TRBV28 | CASSFRGGRETQYF
TRBV7-9 | CASSSDGVFYEQYF
TRBV7-2 | CASSAQGPRGYGYTF
TRBV3-1 | CASSQVPTEAFF
TRBV4-1 | CASSQDAGTRETQYF
TRBV7-2 | CASSFTLGERNEQYF
TRBV10-3 | CAISGSNRGGEDEQFF
TRBV29-1 | CSVITTTDEQYF
TRBV19 | CASSNSGQGTEAFF
TRBV7-9 | CAGSPPPDNEKLFF
TRBV20-1 | CSAPAGGADTQYF
TRBV6-5 | CASTTTEGAFF
TRBV6-2/TRBV6-3 | CASRTSKGGCVF
TRBV10-3 | CAISDSEKLFF
TRBV21-1 | CASSNDVSSGNTIYF
TRBV29-1 | CSVDASGRFNEQFF
TRBV15 | CATSTLPVERDFQETQYF
TRBV28 | CASSLRLAGVNEQFF
TRBV14 | CASSQRTGIKEKLFF
TRBV7-2 | CASSFRTGPSEQYF
TRBV4-3 | CASSQGTGGQETQYF
TRBV20-1 | CSASSGGSSYEQYF
TRBV6-2/TRBV6-3 | CASSVSEYEQYF
TRBV9 | CASSDRDREMYEQYF
TRBV5-1 | CASSLEGDRGNIQYF
TRBV7-2 | CASSFPRDTGELFF
TRBV7-6 | CASSPDRAVEAFF
TRBV20-1 | CSAWGKGLSGNTIYF
TRBV20-1 | CSARDARAGNTIYF
TRBV7-2 | CASSSPTGWETQYF
TRBV29-1 | CSVSTGVTDTQYF
TRBV5-6 | CASSLGSGGLTYEQYF
TRBV28 | CASSLLVLRGYEQFF
TRBV7-9 | CASSLALGQLVIEKLFF
TRBV19 | CASSNAGIYGYTF
TRBV27 | CASVDRNTEAFF
TRBV7-9 | CASSLASARIQETQYF
TRBV29-1 | CSVHHWEREPGRSYNEQFF
TRBV10-3 | CAITPGPEVEEQYF
TRBV12-3/TRBV12-4 | CASSLTPGGGSYGYTF
TRBV7-3 | CASSEEGANLETQYF
TRBV24-1 | CATSDYRDINGEQFF
TRBV6-2/TRBV6-3 | CASSYLGLGAYEQYF
TRBV6-5 | CASSSTGLAAYNEQFF
TRBV20-1 | CSARDSLPSSYEQYF
TRBV7-3 | CASSLGQGEGTQYF
TRBV19 | CASSILQGNEQFF
TRBV18 | CASSPGQGAVSYEQYF
TRBV29-1 | CSVEIWGNEQFF
TRBV7-2 | CASSLVGRTSSPDEQFF
TRBV25-1 | CASSESGRGEQYF
TRBV27 | CASSYSGPLYGYTF
TRBV24-1 | CATSDSRDRIYEQYF
TRBV28 | CATDQGVLGNEQYF
TRBV29-1 | CSVEGQGGYTF
TRBV12-3/TRBV12-4 | CASRRGYFHDLDTQYF
TRBV7-2 | CASSPGPDYNEQFF